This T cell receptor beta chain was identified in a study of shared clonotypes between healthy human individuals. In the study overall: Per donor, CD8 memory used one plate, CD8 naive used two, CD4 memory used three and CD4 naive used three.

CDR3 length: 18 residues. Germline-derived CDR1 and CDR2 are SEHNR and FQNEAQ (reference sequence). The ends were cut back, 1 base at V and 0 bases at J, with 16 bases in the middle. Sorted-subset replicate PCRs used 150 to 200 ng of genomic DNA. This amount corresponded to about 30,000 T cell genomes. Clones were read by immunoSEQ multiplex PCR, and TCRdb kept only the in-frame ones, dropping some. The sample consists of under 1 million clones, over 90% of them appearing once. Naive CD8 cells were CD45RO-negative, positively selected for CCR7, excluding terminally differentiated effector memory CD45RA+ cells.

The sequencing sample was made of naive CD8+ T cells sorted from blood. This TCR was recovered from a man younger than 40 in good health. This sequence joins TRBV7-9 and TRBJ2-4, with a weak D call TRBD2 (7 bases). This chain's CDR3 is CASSLGKRGGLAKNIQYF. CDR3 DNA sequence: TGTGCCAGCAGCTTAGGGAAGAGGGGGGGCCTAGCCAAAAACATTCAGTACTTC. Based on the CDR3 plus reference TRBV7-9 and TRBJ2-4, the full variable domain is DTGVSQNPRHKITKRGQNVTFRCDPISEHNRLYWYRQTLGQGPEFLTYFQNEAQLEKSRLLSDRFSAERPKGSFSTLEIQRTEQGDSAMYLCASSLGKRGGLAKNIQYFGAGTRLSVL.